This TCR beta chain was profiled in a study of blood T cell repertoires in COVID-19 (TCRdb year 2020). Regarding the study in general: The collaborator samples originated in the United States, Italy and Spain and spanned the acute and convalescent phases of COVID-19. Where available, HLA class I and class II types were obtained from metadata supplied by the sample provider rather than from assay-based typing. The repertoires were made available in a free public database intended to serve as a resource for research on the immune response to SARS-CoV-2. The prospective study material was composed of cDNA or gDNA derived from T cells, B-cell-depleted T cells, or PBMCs. Subjects who had been exposed to COVID-19, were actively infected with it, or had recovered from it provided the deeply sampled blood TCRbeta repertoires that made up the dataset. A de-identified subject ID, COVID-19 status, age in years and sex were almost always included in the sample metadata. The samples were drawn from the first 160 participants of the ongoing ImmuneRACE study and from over 950 subjects provided by 6 global collaborators.

This clone turned up a few times. Its binding antigen is unknown. No base-level quality is on record; no much larger clone is a single base apart. Spanning cysteine to phenylalanine, the CDR3 consists of 15 amino acids. The DNA shown is the 45-base CDR3, in frame from base 1. A distance of 9 bases separates the germline ends of V and J, which lose 1 base and 2 bases respectively. Per the germline V gene, SGHTA is the CDR1 and FQGNSA is the CDR2. What the authors observed across the whole study: Clinical and demographic metadata were provided uncurated, with the amount varying by source and participant.

In Seattle, one collaborating source enrolled patients while the infection was active and tracked those patients longitudinally over the course of disease. Collaborating institutions collected whole blood in K2EDTA tubes following their own protocols. Collaborator samples were shipped for TCRbeta analysis as frozen whole blood, isolated PBMCs, or DNA extracted from either sample type. The immunoSEQ Assay, a bias-controlled multiplex PCR, was used to amplify TCRbeta CDR3 regions from genomic DNA. The authors' analysis ran thus. Nucleated cell counts per sample were estimated from amplification of reference gene primers within the assay. To quantify the absolute abundance of each unique TCRbeta CDR3 rearrangement, sequence reads were collapsed and filtered. For each sample, productive Simpson clonality was calculated by taking the square root of Simpson's diversity index across productive rearrangements. TCRdb holds this immuneACCESS table with in-frame rearrangements only. Some clones are missing; in checked studies, unresolved V genes explain under half, and the rest has no known cause. V and J calls plus clone size are reproduced from that table; the DNA served to infer D and trimming. For this sample there are some 390,000 clones; about 91% appear just once. The ten largest clones represent around 1.5% of the sample.

The V and J segments used are TRBV7-2 and TRBJ1-5; no D segment can be confidently identified. This clonotype was obtained from a woman aged 40 to 49 with COVID-19, enrolled during active disease. The sample taken for sequencing was peripheral blood. The sequenced DNA is TGTGCCAGCAGCTTAGGAGACACGGGCAATCAGCCCCAGCATTTT. Its translation is CASSLGDTGNQPQHF.